This T cell receptor (beta chain) was sequenced in a study of blood T cell repertoires in COVID-19. Study overall: Samples came from the United States, Italy and Spain, spanning acute and convalescent COVID-19. The analysed material was cDNA or gDNA that came from T cells, B-cell-depleted T cells, or PBMCs.

Per the original data handling: Scientists estimated how many nucleated cells there were by amplifying reference gene primers. TCRdb's table, derived via immunoSEQ multiplex PCR, lists solely in-frame clones and lacks some. Clone size and the V and J calls come from that table; the DNA yielded D and trimming. The table has about 280,000 clones, around four fifths seen once. The sequenced material came from peripheral blood. The TCR comes from a woman aged 45-65 years who had recovered from COVID-19.

DNA of the CDR3: TGTGCCAGCAGCTTAGTCCAGGGTTGGAACAATGAGCAGTTCTTC. This translates into CASSLVQGWNNEQFF. This chain links TRBV7-2 with TRBJ2-1; a possible D gene is TRBD1 (5 bases). The CDR3 runs 15 residues. Trimming pared 1 base from V and 5 bases from J, leaving 12 bases between. Per germline, CDR1 SGHTA and CDR2 FQGNSA.